These T cell receptor beta chains were read from a single sample in a study of blood T cells in healthy people across ages. Each CDR3 protein is one row after TCRdb ran MiXCR on the 5' RACE reads. The sample has 780,000 or so distinct CDR3 sequences; around a quarter are singletons. The same sample was also used in a study of T cells of mothers and their children.

Sequenced material: blood. The receptors derive from a boy younger than 18 in good health. CDR3s include the opening cysteine and the closing phenylalanine or tryptophan. The D gene is left open where the match is weak. Size values are once, few and many counts, or a class for expanded clones, and some rows have none.

abundance | j_gene | d_gene | v_gene | CDR3aa | CDR3nt
few | TRBJ2-7 | TRBD2 | TRBV29-1 | CSVVAGYEQYF | TGCAGCGTTGTAGCGGGGTACGAGCAGTACTTC
NA | TRBJ2-5 | NA | TRBV4-2 | CASSQGGTPTQETQYF | TGTGCCAGCAGCCAAGGGGGGACACCTACGCAAGAGACCCAGTACTTC
NA | TRBJ1-1 | NA | TRBV20-1 | CSARGGEGNTEAFF | TGCAGTGCTAGAGGGGGGGAGGGGAACACTGAAGCTTTCTTT
NA | TRBJ2-1 | TRBD2 | TRBV20-1 | CSARGRLATYNEQFF | TGCAGTGCTAGAGGGAGACTAGCGACCTACAATGAGCAGTTCTTC
few | TRBJ2-7 | NA | TRBV20-1 | CSAGGFRAHEQYF | TGCAGTGCCGGGGGTTTTAGGGCCCACGAGCAGTACTTC
few | TRBJ1-5 | NA | TRBV5-8 | CASSLGHRNQPQHF | TGTGCCAGCAGCTTGGGTCACCGCAATCAGCCCCAGCATTTT
NA | TRBJ1-2 | NA | TRBV5-5 | CASSSPGGSLGGGYTF | TGTGCCAGCAGCTCCCCCGGCGGCAGTTTAGGAGGAGGCTACACCTTC
NA | TRBJ1-5 | NA | TRBV9 | CASSGAGSNQPQHF | TGTGCCAGCAGCGGTGCCGGGAGCAATCAGCCCCAGCATTTT
NA | TRBJ2-1 | NA | TRBV27 | CASSAGQPNNERFF | TGTGCCAGCAGTGCGGGACAGCCCAACAATGAGCGGTTCTTC
few | TRBJ1-3 | NA | TRBV7-2 | CASSPRGQKGNTIYF | TGTGCCAGCAGCCCCAGGGGCCAGAAGGGAAACACCATATATTTT
few | TRBJ2-7 | TRBD1 | TRBV7-9 | CASSIPGQGGHEQYF | TGTGCCAGCAGCATCCCGGGACAGGGTGGGCACGAGCAGTACTTC
NA | TRBJ2-5 | NA | TRBV5-5 | CASTRLLASRQETQYF | TGTGCCAGCACCCGCTTGTTGGCTAGCCGACAAGAGACCCAGTACTTC
NA | TRBJ2-7 | TRBD1 | TRBV5-1 | CASSLGQGNIYEQYF | TGCGCCAGCAGCTTGGGACAGGGAAATATCTACGAGCAGTACTTC
few | TRBJ2-7 | TRBD1 | TRBV28 | CASNRDRAVYEQYF | TGTGCCAGCAATCGGGACAGGGCGGTCTACGAGCAGTACTTC
NA | TRBJ2-4 | TRBD2 | TRBV28 | CASSLFSGGGNIQYF | TGTGCCAGCAGTTTATTCAGCGGGGGAGGAAACATTCAGTACTTC
NA | TRBJ2-1 | NA | TRBV7-2 | CASSRLGGSYNEQFF | TGTGCCAGCAGCCGTTTAGGAGGTTCCTACAATGAGCAGTTCTTC
few | TRBJ1-1 | TRBD1 | TRBV28 | CASSLTGGGEAFF | TGTGCCAGCAGTTTGACAGGGGGCGGAGAAGCTTTCTTT
few | TRBJ2-7 | TRBD1 | TRBV12-3/TRBV12-4 | CASSDRGSEQYF | TGTGCAAGCTCGGACAGGGGTTCCGAGCAGTACTTC
NA | TRBJ1-4 | NA | TRBV28 | CASSSPMIVEKLFF | TGTGCCAGCAGTTCCCCTATGATAGTTGAAAAACTGTTTTTT